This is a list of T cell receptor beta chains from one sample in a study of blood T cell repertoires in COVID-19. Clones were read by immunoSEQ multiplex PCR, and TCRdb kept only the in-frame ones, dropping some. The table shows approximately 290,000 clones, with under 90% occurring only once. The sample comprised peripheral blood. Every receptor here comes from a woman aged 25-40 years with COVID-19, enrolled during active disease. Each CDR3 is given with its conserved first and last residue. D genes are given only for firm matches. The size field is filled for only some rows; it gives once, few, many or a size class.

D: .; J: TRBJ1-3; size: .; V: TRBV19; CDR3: CASREVFSGLGNTIYF; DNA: TGTGCCAGTAGGGAGGTCTTTTCCGGTCTTGGAAACACCATATATTTT
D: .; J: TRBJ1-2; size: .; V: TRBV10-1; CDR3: CASSDSGIYGYTF; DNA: TGCGCCAGCAGTGACTCCGGGATCTATGGCTACACCTTC
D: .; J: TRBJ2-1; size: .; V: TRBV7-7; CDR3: CASSSDTSSYNEQFF; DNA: TGTGCCAGCAGCTCCGACACAAGCTCCTACAATGAGCAGTTCTTC
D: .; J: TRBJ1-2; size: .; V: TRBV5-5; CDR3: CASSPRPFRGVGGYTF; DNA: TGTGCCAGCAGCCCCCGCCCCTTTCGGGGGGTTGGCGGCTACACCTTC
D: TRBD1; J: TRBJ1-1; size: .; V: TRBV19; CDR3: CASSPRQGVNTEAFF; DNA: TGTGCCAGTAGTCCTCGACAGGGAGTAAACACTGAAGCTTTCTTT
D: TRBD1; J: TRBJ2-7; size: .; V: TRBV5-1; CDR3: CASSLDYGTGGYEQYF; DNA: TGCGCCAGCAGCTTGGATTATGGGACAGGGGGCTACGAGCAGTACTTC
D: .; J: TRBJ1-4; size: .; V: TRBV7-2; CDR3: CASSSPRGLHEKLFF; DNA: TGTGCCAGCAGTTCTCCCCGCGGGCTCCATGAAAAACTGTTTTTT
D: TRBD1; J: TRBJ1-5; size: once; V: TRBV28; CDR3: CASSSSPQGASNQPQHF; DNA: TGTGCCAGCAGCTCGAGCCCACAGGGGGCGAGCAATCAGCCCCAGCATTTT
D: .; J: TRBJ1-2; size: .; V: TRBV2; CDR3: CAGHNSSYGYTF; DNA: TGTGCCGGCCATAACAGTTCCTATGGCTACACCTTC
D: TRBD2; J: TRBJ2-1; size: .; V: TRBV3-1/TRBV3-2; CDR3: CASSHSSGGDEQFF; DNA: TGTGCCAGCAGCCATTCTAGCGGGGGCGATGAGCAGTTCTTC
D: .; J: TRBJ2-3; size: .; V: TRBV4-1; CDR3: CASSQERRGGPDTQYF; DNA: TGCGCCAGCAGCCAAGAGAGGCGCGGGGGCCCAGATACGCAGTATTTT
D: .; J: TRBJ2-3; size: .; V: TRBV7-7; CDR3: CASSLSGASDEQYF; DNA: TGTGCCAGCAGCTTAAGTGGGGCTAGCGATGAGCAGTATTTT
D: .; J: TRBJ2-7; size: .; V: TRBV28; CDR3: CATRQASSYEQYF; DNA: TGTGCCACGCGACAGGCGAGCTCCTACGAGCAGTACTTC
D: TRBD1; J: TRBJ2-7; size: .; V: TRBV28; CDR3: CASSPTGVGEQYF; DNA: TGTGCCAGCAGTCCGACAGGGGTGGGGGAGCAGTACTTC
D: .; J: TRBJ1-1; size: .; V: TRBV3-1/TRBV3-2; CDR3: CASSQDRIQGSNTEAFF; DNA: TGTGCCAGCAGCCAAGATCGAATTCAGGGGTCGAACACTGAAGCTTTCTTT
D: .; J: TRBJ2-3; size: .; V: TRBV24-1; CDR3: CATSDLRELGGDTQYF; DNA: TGTGCCACCAGTGATTTGAGGGAGCTAGGAGGGGATACGCAGTATTTT
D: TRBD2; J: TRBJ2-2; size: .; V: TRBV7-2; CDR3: CASSLSGGSGELFF; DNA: TGTGCCAGCAGCTTGAGCGGGGGGTCGGGGGAGCTGTTTTTT
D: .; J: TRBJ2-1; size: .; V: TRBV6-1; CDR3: CASSESLLAPYNEQFF; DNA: TGTGCCAGCAGTGAGAGCTTACTAGCCCCCTACAATGAGCAGTTCTTC
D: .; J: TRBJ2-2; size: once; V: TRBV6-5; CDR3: CATTNTGELFF; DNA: TGTGCCACCACGAACACCGGGGAGCTGTTTTTT
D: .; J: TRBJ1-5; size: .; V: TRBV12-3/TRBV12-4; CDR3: CASSDNNQPQHF; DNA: TGTGCCAGCAGCGACAACAATCAGCCCCAGCATTTT
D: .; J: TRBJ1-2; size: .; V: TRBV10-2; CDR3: CASSEGTISPYNYGYTF; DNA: TGCGCCAGCAGTGAAGGGACAATATCTCCCTATAACTATGGCTACACCTTC
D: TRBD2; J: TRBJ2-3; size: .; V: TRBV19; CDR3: CASKRSSGGATDTQYF; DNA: TGTGCCAGTAAAAGATCTAGCGGGGGGGCGACAGATACGCAGTATTTT
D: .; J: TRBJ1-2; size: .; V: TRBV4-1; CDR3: CASTPGGVYGYTF; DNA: TGCGCCAGCACCCCCGGAGGAGTATATGGCTACACCTTC
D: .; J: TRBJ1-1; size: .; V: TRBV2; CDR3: CASSEALTLAGTEAFF; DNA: TGTGCCAGCAGTGAAGCGCTTACGTTAGCGGGCACTGAAGCTTTCTTT
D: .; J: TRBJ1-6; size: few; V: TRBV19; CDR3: CASSTALEGSPLHF; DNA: TGTGCCAGTAGTACGGCCCTTGAGGGTTCACCCCTCCACTTT
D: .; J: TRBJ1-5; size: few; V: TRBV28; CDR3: CASNPRRVRGQPQHF; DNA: TGTGCCAGCAATCCTCGCAGGGTGAGAGGTCAGCCCCAGCATTTT
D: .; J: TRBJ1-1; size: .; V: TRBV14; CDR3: CASSYRWEGSLGAFF; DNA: TGTGCCAGCAGCTACCGTTGGGAGGGGAGTTTGGGAGCTTTCTTT
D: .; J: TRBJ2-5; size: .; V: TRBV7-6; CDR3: CASSRGLGQETQYF; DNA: TGTGCCAGCAGCAGGGGACTGGGCCAAGAGACCCAGTACTTC
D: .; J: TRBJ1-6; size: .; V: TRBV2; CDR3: CASSQVSSLNSPLHF; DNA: TGTGCCAGCAGTCAAGTTAGCAGCCTAAATTCACCCCTCCACTTT
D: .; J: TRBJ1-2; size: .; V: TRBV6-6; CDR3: CASSSKQGSLWGYTF; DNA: TGTGCCAGCAGTTCTAAACAGGGTAGTTTGTGGGGCTACACCTTC
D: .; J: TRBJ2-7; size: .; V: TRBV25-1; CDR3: CASSDLHEQYF; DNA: TGTGCCAGCAGTGACCTCCACGAGCAGTACTTC
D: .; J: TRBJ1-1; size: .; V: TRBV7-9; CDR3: CASSLLPGHWNTEAFF; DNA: TGTGCCAGCAGCCTACTACCGGGACATTGGAACACTGAAGCTTTCTTT
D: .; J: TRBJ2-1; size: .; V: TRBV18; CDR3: CASSSDQGGRRNEQFF; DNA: TGTGCCAGCTCATCGGACCAGGGAGGTCGACGCAATGAGCAGTTCTTC
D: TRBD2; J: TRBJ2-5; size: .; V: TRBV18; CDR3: CASRPGGGQFGETQYF; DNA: TGTGCCAGCCGACCGGGCGGGGGGCAGTTCGGAGAGACCCAGTACTTC
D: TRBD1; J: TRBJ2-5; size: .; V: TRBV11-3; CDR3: CASSSRTGQETQYF; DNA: TGTGCCAGCAGCTCCCGGACAGGGCAAGAGACCCAGTACTTC
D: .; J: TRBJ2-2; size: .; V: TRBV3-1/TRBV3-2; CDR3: CASASGDTGELFF; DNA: TGTGCCAGCGCTTCGGGGGACACCGGGGAGCTGTTTTTT
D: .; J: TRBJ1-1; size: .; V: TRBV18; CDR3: CASSPSRGDTEAFF; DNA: TGTGCCAGCTCACCATCCAGGGGAGACACTGAAGCTTTCTTT
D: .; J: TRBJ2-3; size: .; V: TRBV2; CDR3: CASSERGRIDTQYF; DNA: TGTGCCAGCAGTGAAAGGGGCCGGATAGATACGCAGTATTTT
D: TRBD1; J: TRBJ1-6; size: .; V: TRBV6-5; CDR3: CASSRTGPNSPLHF; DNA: TGTGCCAGCAGCCGGACAGGGCCCAATTCACCCCTCCACTTT
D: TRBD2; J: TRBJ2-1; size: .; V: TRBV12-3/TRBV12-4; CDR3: CASSFGLAGGKFF; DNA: TGTGCCAGCAGTTTTGGGCTAGCGGGGGGAAAGTTCTTC
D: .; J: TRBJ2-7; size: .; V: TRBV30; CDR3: CAWSEHGYEQYF; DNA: TGTGCCTGGAGTGAGCACGGCTACGAGCAGTACTTC
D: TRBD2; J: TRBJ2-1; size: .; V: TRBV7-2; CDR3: CASSKGRGGVYNEQFF; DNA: TGTGCCAGCAGCAAAGGGCGGGGGGGAGTTTACAATGAGCAGTTCTTC
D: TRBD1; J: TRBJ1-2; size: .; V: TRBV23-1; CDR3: CASKPGTESGYGYTF; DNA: TGCGCCAGCAAACCAGGGACAGAAAGCGGCTATGGCTACACCTTC
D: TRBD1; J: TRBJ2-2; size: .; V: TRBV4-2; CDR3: CASSHADRAGTGELFF; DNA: TGTGCCAGCAGCCATGCCGACAGGGCCGGCACCGGGGAGCTGTTTTTT
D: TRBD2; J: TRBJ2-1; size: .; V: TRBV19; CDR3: CASSINGGDNEQFF; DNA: TGTGCCAGTAGTATTAACGGGGGGGATAATGAGCAGTTCTTC
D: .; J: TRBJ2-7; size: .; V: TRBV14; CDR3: CASSQVSSGEQYF; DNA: TGTGCCAGCAGCCAAGTCAGTTCTGGCGAGCAGTACTTC
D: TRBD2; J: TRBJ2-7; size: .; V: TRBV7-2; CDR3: CASSHGLAGGPLSYEQYF; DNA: TGTGCCAGCAGCCACGGACTAGCGGGGGGCCCCCTATCCTACGAGCAGTACTTC
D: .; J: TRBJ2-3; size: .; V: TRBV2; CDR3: CASSEIDITSTDTQYF; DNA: TGTGCCAGCAGTGAGATAGACATAACTAGCACAGATACGCAGTATTTT
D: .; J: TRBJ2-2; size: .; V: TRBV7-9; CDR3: CASSLLGALNTGELFF; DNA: TGTGCCAGCAGCTTATTGGGGGCACTGAACACCGGGGAGCTGTTTTTT
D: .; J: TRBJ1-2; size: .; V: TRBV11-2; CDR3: CASSLGQAYGYTF; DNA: TGTGCCAGCAGCTTAGGGCAGGCCTATGGCTACACCTTC
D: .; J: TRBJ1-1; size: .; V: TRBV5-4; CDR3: CASSLQMNTEAFF; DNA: TGTGCCAGCAGCTTACAGATGAACACTGAAGCTTTCTTT
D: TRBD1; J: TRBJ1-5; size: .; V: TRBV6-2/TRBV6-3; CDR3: CASSPLGQGSNQPQHF; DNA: TGTGCCAGCAGTCCCCTCGGACAGGGAAGCAATCAGCCCCAGCATTTT